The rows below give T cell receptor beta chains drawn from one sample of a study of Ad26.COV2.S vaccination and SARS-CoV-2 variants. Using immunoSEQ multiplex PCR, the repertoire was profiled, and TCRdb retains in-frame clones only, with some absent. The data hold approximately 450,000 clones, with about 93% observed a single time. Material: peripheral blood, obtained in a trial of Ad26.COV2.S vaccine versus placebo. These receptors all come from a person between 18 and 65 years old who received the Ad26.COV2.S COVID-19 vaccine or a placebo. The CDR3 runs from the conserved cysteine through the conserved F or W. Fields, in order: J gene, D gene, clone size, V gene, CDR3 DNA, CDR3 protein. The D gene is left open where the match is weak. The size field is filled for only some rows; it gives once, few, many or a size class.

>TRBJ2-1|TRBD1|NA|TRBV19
TGTGCCAGTAGTATGGGAGGGACAGGGTTTTTTAATGAGCAGTTCTTC
CASSMGGTGFFNEQFF
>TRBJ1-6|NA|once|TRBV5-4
TGTGCCAGCAGGAAGCGGGATGGAGGTTCACCCCTCCACTTT
CASRKRDGGSPLHF
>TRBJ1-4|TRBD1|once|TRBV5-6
TGTGCCAGCAGCTTCAATATCCGGGACAGGGGGCTAGGAAATGAAAAACTGTTTTTT
CASSFNIRDRGLGNEKLFF
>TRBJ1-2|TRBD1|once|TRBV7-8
TGTGCCAGCAGCTTAAGCGGACAGGGGGCCGGCTACACCTTC
CASSLSGQGAGYTF
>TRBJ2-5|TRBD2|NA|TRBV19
TGTGCCAGTAGTTTCGGACTAGCGGGAGATCGAGAGACCCAGTACTTC
CASSFGLAGDRETQYF
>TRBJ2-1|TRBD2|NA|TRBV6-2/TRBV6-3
TGTGCCAGCAGTTACCCCGCCGGGGAGCGGGATTACAATGAGCAGTTCTTC
CASSYPAGERDYNEQFF
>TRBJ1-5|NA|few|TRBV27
TGTGCCAGCAGTACCCGGACGGGCCAGCCCCAGCATTTT
CASSTRTGQPQHF
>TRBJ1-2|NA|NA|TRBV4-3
TGCGCCAGCAGCCAAGAAGTGGGAGGGTCTGACTACACCTTC
CASSQEVGGSDYTF
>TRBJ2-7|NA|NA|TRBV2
TGTGCCAGCAGTGAAGCAGGTTACAGCTCCTACGAGCAGTACTTC
CASSEAGYSSYEQYF
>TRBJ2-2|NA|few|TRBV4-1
TGCGCCAGCAGCCAAGCGGCTAGCCGAACCGGGGAGCTGTTTTTT
CASSQAASRTGELFF
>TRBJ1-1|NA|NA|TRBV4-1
TGCGCCAGCAGCCAAGAGGGGGGGGAGAACACTGAAGCTTTCTTT
CASSQEGGENTEAFF
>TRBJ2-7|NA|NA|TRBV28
TGTGCCAGCAGCCAGACAGCATACGAGCAGTACTTC
CASSQTAYEQYF
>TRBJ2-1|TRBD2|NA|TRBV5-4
TGTGCCAGCAGCCTATCGAGCGGGAGACCCTACAATGAGCAGTTCTTC
CASSLSSGRPYNEQFF